The T cell receptor beta chain under discussion was sequenced for a study of blood T cell repertoires in COVID-19. Germline CDR1 and CDR2: MNHEY and SMNVEV (reference sequence). The V gene lost 8 bases and the J gene lost 0 bases, with 14 bases spanning the gap. The CDR3 has 15 residues. Clinical history as reported by participants underpinned cohort assignment. Cohort 3 recovery required two negative PCRs, clearance, or symptom resolution. In the source study's methods: Amplified reference gene primers provided the basis for estimating nucleated cell counts. The repertoire was sequenced with immunoSEQ multiplex PCR; TCRdb's copy has only in-frame clones and lacks some. V, J and clone size are those of that table, while D and trimming were read from the DNA. This table holds hundreds of thousands of clones, 87% found once.

Sequencing was performed on PBMCs or T cells enriched from blood (not recorded which). This sequence originates from a woman aged 25 to 39 who had recovered from COVID-19. The chain combines TRBV27 with TRBJ1-3; a possible D gene is TRBD1 (5 bases). The CDR3 reads CASARRAHSGNTIYF. CDR3 in DNA: TGTGCCAGCGCTCGCAGGGCGCACTCTGGAAACACCATATATTTT.